A selection of T cell receptor beta chains follows, all from one sample in a study of early T cells in non-severe SARS-CoV-2 infection. Via MiXCR, TCRdb re-called the 5' RACE reads, giving one row per CDR3 protein. This table has fewer than 55,000 distinct CDR3 sequences, around 6.5% appearing once. This specimen consisted of whole blood, obtained at baseline. These receptors were obtained from an adult who was a healthcare worker with PCR-confirmed SARS-CoV-2 infection or an uninfected control (not recorded which). Both conserved end residues are part of each CDR3. A D gene is named only where the DNA matches it firmly. Clone size is stated in some rows and not others, as once, few, many or a class when expanded.

D gene	J gene	clone size	V gene	CDR3 protein	CDR3 DNA
TRBD2	TRBJ2-1	NA	TRBV6-2/TRBV6-3	CASSSGLASNEQFF	TGTGCCAGCAGTTCAGGACTAGCCTCCAATGAGCAGTTCTTC
TRBD2	TRBJ2-2	NA	TRBV13	CASSLDFDTSLAGGPNTGELFF	TGTGCCAGCAGCTTAGATTTTGACACATCCTTAGCGGGAGGACCAAACACCGGGGAGCTGTTTTTT
NA	TRBJ1-1	many	TRBV5-1	CASTLQGENTEAFF	TGCGCCAGCACCCTTCAGGGCGAGAACACTGAAGCTTTCTTT
NA	TRBJ1-6	NA	TRBV19	CASSREGQPNSPLHF	TGTGCCAGTAGTAGAGAGGGCCAACCTAATTCACCCCTCCACTTT
TRBD2	TRBJ2-5	few	TRBV9	CASRPVPRRTSGETQYF	TGTGCCAGCAGACCCGTCCCGAGGAGGACTAGCGGAGAGACCCAGTACTTC
TRBD1	TRBJ2-2	few	TRBV28	CAATGTGVPGELFF	TGTGCCGCCACCGGGACAGGGGTACCCGGGGAGCTGTTTTTT
NA	TRBJ1-1	many	TRBV6-2/TRBV6-3	CASKSRVGNTEAFF	TGTGCCAGCAAGAGCAGGGTTGGGAACACTGAAGCTTTCTTT
NA	TRBJ2-5	few	TRBV7-9	CASSLGGRETQYF	TGTGCCAGCAGCTTAGGAGGGAGAGAGACCCAGTACTTC
NA	TRBJ1-5	few	TRBV15	CATSYRVQGQPQHF	TGTGCCACCAGCTACAGGGTCCAGGGTCAGCCCCAGCATTTT
TRBD2	TRBJ2-2	few	TRBV19	CASSIRGGSTGELFF	TGTGCCAGTAGTATTCGGGGGGGCAGCACCGGGGAGCTGTTTTTT
NA	TRBJ2-3	few	TRBV7-9	CASSFDSGTDTQYF	TGTGCCAGCAGCTTTGACTCAGGCACAGATACGCAGTATTTT
NA	TRBJ2-1	few	TRBV28	CASNTENNEQFF	TGTGCCAGCAATACAGAGAACAATGAGCAGTTCTTC
NA	TRBJ2-6	NA	TRBV12-3/TRBV12-4	CASSPPRPGGANVLTF	TGTGCCAGCAGTCCCCCCCGGCCAGGGGGGGCCAACGTCCTGACTTTC
NA	TRBJ2-1	many	TRBV21-1	CASSREDSYNEQFF	TGTGCCAGCAGCCGGGAGGACTCCTACAATGAGCAGTTCTTC
NA	TRBJ2-1	many	TRBV11-2	CASSFQRNNEQFF	TGTGCCAGCAGCTTTCAGCGTAACAATGAGCAGTTCTTC